This TCR beta chain derives from a study of T cells after yellow fever vaccination. In the case of this clonotype: No antigen is known for it.

The study, taken as a whole, reports: Most primary-vaccination clones recurred post-booster (approximately 95% CD4, 88% CD8). The secondary T-cell response peaked on day 5, not day 15, but was weaker. Shared CD4/CD8 clonotypes were a small share, likely from convergent recombination.

The V gene end was trimmed by 3 bases and the J gene end by 3 bases; junction bases not matched to a gene: 2. The CDR3 is made up of 14 amino acids. As TCR cDNA was made by 5'RACE template switching, a universal primer site and UMIs were added. TCRdb analysed the 5' RACE reads with MiXCR anew, one entry per CDR3 protein. The table records about 58,000 distinct CDR3 sequences, roughly 6.9% of them present only once. The J gene is TRBJ2-5, the V gene TRBV12-3 or TRBV12-4; 9 positions agree with TRBD2. The source is a man aged 18 to 29 who received the YFV17D yellow fever vaccine. Here the sequenced sample was CD8+ T cells sorted from PBMCs, taken on the day of the first yellow fever vaccination. The CDR3 reads CASSFASGEETQYF. CDR3 DNA sequence: TGTGCCAGCAGTTTCGCTAGCGGGGAAGAGACCCAGTACTTC.